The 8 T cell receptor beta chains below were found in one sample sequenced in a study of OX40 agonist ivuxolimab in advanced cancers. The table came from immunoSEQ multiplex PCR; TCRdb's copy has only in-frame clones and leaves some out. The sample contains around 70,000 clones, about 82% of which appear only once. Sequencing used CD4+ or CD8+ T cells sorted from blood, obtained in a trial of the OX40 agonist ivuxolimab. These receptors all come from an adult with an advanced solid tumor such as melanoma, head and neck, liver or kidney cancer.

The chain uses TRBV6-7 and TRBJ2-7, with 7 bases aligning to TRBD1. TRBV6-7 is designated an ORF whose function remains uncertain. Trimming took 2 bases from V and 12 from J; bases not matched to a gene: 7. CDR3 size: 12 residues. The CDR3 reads CASSYLDRVRYF. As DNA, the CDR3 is TGTGCCAGCAGTTACCTTGACAGGGTTCGGTACTTC.

CDR3 in amino acids: CASSPRGRTEAFF. As DNA, the CDR3 is TGTGCCAGCAGCCCCCGTGGGCGGACTGAAGCTTTCTTT. The chain carries TRBV9 and TRBJ1-1; the D is unclear. CDR1 SGDLS and CDR2 YYNGEE come from the germline V gene. Trimming took off 4 bases at V and 5 bases at J, with 12 bases between the two ends. The CDR3 covers 13 residues.

Here the CDR3 reads CASSQGLASDTQYF. The CDR3, as DNA: TGTGCCAGCAGCCAAGGCCTAGCGTCAGATACGCAGTATTTT. V gene TRBV27 combines with J gene TRBJ2-3, with D perhaps TRBD2 (6 bases). CDR3 length: 14 amino acids. V was trimmed by 6 bases and J by 4 bases, leaving 14 bases between them. Germline values: CDR1 MNHEY, CDR2 SMNVEV (reference sequence).

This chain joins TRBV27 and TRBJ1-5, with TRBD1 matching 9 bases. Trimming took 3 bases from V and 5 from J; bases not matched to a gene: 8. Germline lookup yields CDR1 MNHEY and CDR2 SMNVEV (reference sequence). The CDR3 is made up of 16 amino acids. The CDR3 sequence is CASSLGGTGLDQPQHF. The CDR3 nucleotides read TGTGCCAGCAGTTTGGGCGGGACAGGGCTGGATCAGCCCCAGCATTTT.

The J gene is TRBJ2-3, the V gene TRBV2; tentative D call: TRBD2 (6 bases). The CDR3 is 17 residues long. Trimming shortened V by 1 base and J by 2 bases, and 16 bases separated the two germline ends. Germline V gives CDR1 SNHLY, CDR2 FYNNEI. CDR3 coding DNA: TGTGCCAGCAGTGAAGTGGGGACTCGGGGAAACACAGATACGCAGTATTTT. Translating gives CASSEVGTRGNTDTQYF.

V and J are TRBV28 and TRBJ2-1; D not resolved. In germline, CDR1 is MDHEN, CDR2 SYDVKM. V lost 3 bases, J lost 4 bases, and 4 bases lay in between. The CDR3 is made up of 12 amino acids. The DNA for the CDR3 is TGTGCCAGCAGTTTGACTTACAATGAGCAGTTCTTC. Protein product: CASSLTYNEQFF.

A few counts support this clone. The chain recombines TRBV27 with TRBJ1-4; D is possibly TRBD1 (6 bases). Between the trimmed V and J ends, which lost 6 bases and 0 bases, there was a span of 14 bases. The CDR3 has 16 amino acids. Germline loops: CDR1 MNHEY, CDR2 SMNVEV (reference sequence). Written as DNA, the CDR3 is TGTGCCAGCAGGGGAACAGGGAGTGCAACTAATGAAAAACTGTTTTTT. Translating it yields CASRGTGSATNEKLFF.

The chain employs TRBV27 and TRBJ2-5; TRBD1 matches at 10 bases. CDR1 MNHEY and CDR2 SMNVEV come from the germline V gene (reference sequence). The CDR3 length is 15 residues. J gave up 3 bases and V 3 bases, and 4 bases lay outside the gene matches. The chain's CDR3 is CASSLLTGGEETQYF. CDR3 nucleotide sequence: TGTGCCAGCAGTTTGTTGACAGGGGGCGAAGAGACCCAGTACTTC.